One sample yielded the 23 T cell receptor beta chains listed below, sequenced in a study of blood T cell repertoires in COVID-19. The table came from immunoSEQ multiplex PCR; TCRdb's copy has only in-frame clones and leaves some out. The repertoire holds approximately 210,000 clones, with approximately 90% as singletons. Sequencing was done on a sample of peripheral blood. The receptors stem from a man younger than 45 who had recovered from COVID-19.

The chain carries TRBV27 and TRBJ2-2; tentatively, D is TRBD2 (6 bases). The germline gives CDR1 MNHEY, CDR2 SMNVEV (reference sequence). The V end lost 8 bases, the J end lost 6 bases, and 10 bases lay between the germline ends. The CDR3 runs to 12 residues. CDR3 coding DNA: TGTGCCAGCGGACTAAGGGCCGGGGAGCTGTTTTTT. Amino acids: CASGLRAGELFF.

CDR3 sequence reads: CASSSQSTSFAYEQYF. The CDR3 region has the DNA TGTGCCAGCAGCTCACAATCAACTAGCTTCGCATACGAGCAGTACTTC. The chain employs TRBV7-9 and TRBJ2-7, with D tentatively TRBD2 (6 bases). V lost 4 bases, J lost 4 bases, and 20 bases lay in between. This CDR3 has 16 amino acids. CDR1 is SEHNR, CDR2 FQNEAQ, per germline (reference sequence).

V usage is TRBV28 and J usage is TRBJ2-2, with TRBD1 identical over 11 bases. V lost 3 bases to trimming and J lost 9 bases; unmatched junction nucleotides: 15. This CDR3 has 18 residues. Germline values: CDR1 MDHEN, CDR2 SYDVKM. CDR3 residues: CASSLLGQGQGGVRELFF. The CDR3 DNA reads TGTGCCAGCAGTTTGTTGGGCCAGGGACAGGGGGGAGTCCGGGAGCTGTTTTTT.

This clone is a singleton in its sample. The rearrangement joins TRBV5-1 to TRBJ2-7; 12 nucleotides match TRBD1. CDR1 is SGHRS, CDR2 YFSETQ, per germline. The trim removed 3 bases at V and 0 bases at J, leaving 7 bases unmatched. This CDR3 has 17 amino acids. DNA of the CDR3: TGCGCCAGCAGCTACGCCCCGGGACAGGGGGCCTCCTACGAGCAGTACTTC. Translation: CASSYAPGQGASYEQYF. The variable domain in full, with the rest retrieved from reference TRBV5-1 and TRBJ2-7, is KAGVTQTPRYLIKTRGQQVTLSCSPISGHRSVSWYQQTPGQGLQFLFEYFSETQRNKGNFPGRFSGRQFSNSRSEMNVSTLELGDSALYLCASSYAPGQGASYEQYFGPGTRLTVT.

The chain couples TRBV7-9 to TRBJ2-5; D might be TRBD2 (6 bases). The germline CDR1 and CDR2 sequences are SEHNR and FQNEAQ (reference sequence). CDR3 length equals 15 residues. With 8 bases removed from V and 4 bases from J, the gap between germline ends came to 20 bases. The CDR3 bases are TGTGCCAGCCTGCCCCTGCAGGAGGGATTAGAGACCCAGTACTTC. Its protein product is CASLPLQEGLETQYF.

This chain uses TRBV12-3 or TRBV12-4 with TRBJ2-7; D gene unclear. The CDR3 totals 13 residues. With 1 base removed from V and 3 bases from J, the gap between germline ends came to 7 bases. CDR3 bases: TGTGCCAGCAGTTTAGATCCAGACTACGAGCAGTACTTC. The encoded protein is CASSLDPDYEQYF.

This clone was counted a few times. The gene calls are TRBV5-1 and TRBJ2-1; D ambiguous. The germline CDR1 and CDR2 sequences are SGHRS and YFSETQ. The CDR3 runs 14 residues. V shed 0 bases and J shed 0 bases, with 4 bases lying between them. The CDR3 DNA sequence: TGCGCCAGCAGCTTGGTCGGCTCCTACAATGAGCAGTTCTTC. Translating gives CASSLVGSYNEQFF.

This clone was recorded a few times. The V and J genes are TRBV2 and TRBJ1-1; TRBD1 aligns across 7 bases. V was clipped by 4 bases and J by 2 bases; unmatched bases: 7. The V gene's germline CDR1 is SNHLY and CDR2 FYNNEI. The CDR3 contains 15 residues. The CDR3 loop reads CASSVSRTGNTEAFF. CDR3 in DNA: TGTGCCAGCAGTGTTTCCCGGACAGGAAACACTGAAGCTTTCTTT. Complete variable domain (other parts from reference TRBV2 and TRBJ1-1): EPEVTQTPSHQVTQMGQEVILRCVPISNHLYFYWYRQILGQKVEFLVSFYNNEISEKSEIFDDQFSVERPDGSNFTLKIRSTKLEDSAMYFCASSVSRTGNTEAFFGQGTRLTVV.

The chain uses TRBV5-6 and TRBJ1-5; D is uncertain. CDR1 SGHDT and CDR2 YYEEEE come from the germline V gene. V gave up 0 bases and J gave up 5 bases, with 6 bases separating them. This CDR3 spans 13 amino acids. CDR3 in amino acids: CASSLGPYQPQHF. The CDR3 DNA reads TGTGCCAGCAGCTTGGGTCCCTATCAGCCCCAGCATTTT.

The gene calls are TRBV5-6 and TRBJ2-7; the D is unclear. Germline V gives CDR1 SGHDT, CDR2 YYEEEE. The CDR3 sequence is 13 residues long. Trimming stripped 0 bases from V and 3 bases from J, with 7 bases between. CDR3 protein: CASSLGGGYEQYF. The CDR3 nucleotides read TGTGCCAGCAGCTTGGGAGGCGGCTACGAGCAGTACTTC.

The chain recombines TRBV28 with TRBJ2-1, with D possibly TRBD2 on 6 matching bases. Germline V gene lookup returns CDR1 MDHEN and CDR2 SYDVKM. The CDR3 runs 16 residues. The germline V and J ends were trimmed by 2 bases and 5 bases, with 16 bases remaining between them. CDR3 nucleotide sequence: TGTGCCAGCAGTTTAAACCAGGGAGGTTGGGACAATGAGCAGTTCTTC. It specifies CASSLNQGGWDNEQFF.

This chain connects TRBV3-1 (or the pseudogene TRBV3-2) to TRBJ1-5, with a weak D call TRBD1 (6 bases). Deletions cut 0 bases from V and 0 bases from J, with 21 bases between. The CDR3 consists of 20 residues. Germline V gene sequence: CDR1 LGHDT, CDR2 YNNKEL (reference sequence). CDR3 nucleotides: TGTGCCAGCAGCCAAGAAATCCCATCTTTGGACAGTAATAGCAATCAGCCCCAGCATTTT. Its translation is CASSQEIPSLDSNSNQPQHF.

V and J are TRBV19 and TRBJ1-1; maybe TRBD1 (5 bases). Per the germline V gene, CDR1 is LNHDA and CDR2 is SQIVND (reference sequence). The CDR3 runs 12 residues. With 7 bases removed from V and 4 bases from J, the gap between germline ends came to 10 bases. The CDR3 nucleotides read TGTGCCAGTATGTGGGGGGGCACTGAAGCTTTCTTT. Amino acid sequence: CASMWGGTEAFF. The variable domain in full, completed from reference TRBV19 and TRBJ1-1, reads DGGITQSPKYLFRKEGQNVTLSCEQNLNHDAMYWYRQDPGQGLRLIYYSQIVNDFQKGDIAEGYSVSREKKESFPLTVTSAQKNPTAFYLCASMWGGTEAFFGQGTRLTVV.

The table lists this clone with a count of one. The chain joins TRBV11-2 to TRBJ2-7, with D uncertain. V lost 7 bases to trimming and J lost 0 bases, with 13 bases between them. Germline lookup yields CDR1 SGHAT and CDR2 FQNNGV. This CDR3 contains 14 residues. This CDR3 is CASTADRSSYEQYF. As DNA, the CDR3 is TGTGCCAGCACGGCCGATCGGAGCTCCTACGAGCAGTACTTC.

As DNA, the CDR3 is TGTGCCAGCACTATTCAGGGACAGGGGGGTGCTGGCTACACCTTC. Amino acids: CASTIQGQGGAGYTF. The rearrangement joins TRBV2 to TRBJ1-2; 11 bases line up with TRBD1. Germline CDR1 SNHLY, CDR2 FYNNEI. The CDR3 loop spans 15 amino acids. The V gene end was trimmed by 7 bases and the J gene end by 7 bases; junction bases not matched to a gene: 11.

This chain links TRBV4-3 with TRBJ1-4; D gene uncertain. The CDR3 extends over 15 amino acids. Trimming removed 2 bases at V and 3 bases at J, with 10 bases between. CDR1 is LGHNA and CDR2 is YSLEER in the germline V gene. The CDR3 region has the DNA TGCGCCAGCAGCCAACTTCAGGAGGCTAATGAAAAACTGTTTTTT. It encodes CASSQLQEANEKLFF.

V usage is TRBV7-6 and J usage is TRBJ1-4; maybe TRBD1 (6 bases). Germline lookup yields CDR1 SGHVS and CDR2 FNYEAQ. The CDR3 extends over 16 amino acids. Between the trimmed V and J ends, which lost 2 bases and 4 bases, there was a span of 14 bases. CDR3 region: CASSLSRTDYNEKLFF. DNA of the CDR3: TGTGCCAGCAGCTTATCTAGGACAGACTATAATGAAAAACTGTTTTTT.

The chain carries TRBV4-1 and TRBJ1-5; D not resolved. Trimming shortened V by 3 bases and J by 5 bases, and 14 bases separated the two germline ends. This CDR3 comprises 15 residues. Germline V gives CDR1 MGHRA, CDR2 YSYEKL. The CDR3 DNA reads TGCGCCAGCAGCCATTCAGGCGGGGTCCATCAGCCCCAGCATTTT. Its translation: CASSHSGGVHQPQHF.

The chain couples TRBV6-5 to TRBJ2-1; 13 bases agree with TRBD2. After removal of 7 bases from V and 7 bases from J, the junction contained 7 bases not matched to a gene. Germline assignment: CDR1 MNHEY and CDR2 SVGAGI. This CDR3 region has 15 residues. The CDR3, as DNA: TGTGCCAGCATTACCGGGACTAGCGGGGCGAATGAGCAGTTCTTC. This codes for CASITGTSGANEQFF.

This clone has only one observation. The V call is TRBV7-2, the J call TRBJ2-7, with TRBD1 identical over 7 bases. From germline, CDR1 is SGHTA and CDR2 FQGNSA. V gave up 4 bases and J gave up 6 bases; unmatched junction bases: 9. The CDR3 totals 14 residues. The CDR3 sequence: CASSWSGQASEQYF. CDR3 bases: TGTGCCAGCAGCTGGAGTGGACAGGCTAGCGAGCAGTACTTC. Filled out from reference TRBV7-2 and TRBJ2-7, the complete variable domain reads GAGVSQSPSNKVTEKGKDVELRCDPISGHTALYWYRQSLGQGLEFLIYFQGNSAPDKSGLPSDRFSAERTGGSVSTLTIQRTQQEDSAVYLCASSWSGQASEQYFGPGTRLTVT.

The chain combines TRBV19 with TRBJ1-5; D is undetermined. This CDR3 has 13 residues. The germline V gene has CDR1 LNHDA and CDR2 SQIVND (reference sequence). V was pared by 4 bases and J by 9 bases, with 13 bases between. CDR3 coding DNA: TGTGCCAGTAGTACCCCGGGAGGAGGGCCCCAGCATTTT. It translates to CASSTPGGGPQHF.

This clone was observed a few times. The same CDR3 can be traced to other DNA sequences in this sample. This chain links TRBV12-3 or TRBV12-4 with TRBJ2-5; D uncertain. This CDR3 contains 11 residues. V lost 3 bases, J lost 5 bases, and 4 bases lay in between. The CDR3: CASSFGETQYF. CDR3 bases: TGTGCCAGCAGTTTCGGGGAGACCCAGTACTTC.

CDR3 loop: CASSFGVRTEAFF. In DNA form, the CDR3 reads TGTGCCAGCAGCTTCGGGGTACGAACTGAAGCTTTCTTT. The chain uses TRBV7-2 and TRBJ1-1; D remains ambiguous. The V end was cut by 3 bases, the J end by 5 bases, with 10 bases between. The CDR3 is made up of 13 amino acids. Germline V gene lookup returns CDR1 SGHTA and CDR2 FQGNSA.